The entry below describes one TCR beta chain. The data were obtained in a study of monozygotic twins with inflammatory bowel disease. This CDR3 is 16 amino acids long. Germline V gene sequence: CDR1 LGHNA, CDR2 YSLEER. With the 5' RACE reads reprocessed, TCRdb shows one record per CDR3 protein and no DNA. The sample holds around 400,000 distinct CDR3 sequences. This clonotype was obtained from a human donor with ulcerative colitis or Crohn's disease, or a healthy co-twin of an affected twin (not recorded which). The sequenced sample was blood. The V and J genes are TRBV4-3 and TRBJ2-2. CDR3 loop: CASSQDRNANTGELFF.